The 19 T cell receptor beta chains listed next were all sequenced from one sample in a study of T-cell memory formation after mild COVID-19. TCRdb fed the 5' RACE reads into MiXCR, producing one record per CDR3 protein. The table shows tens of thousands of distinct CDR3 sequences, with approximately 12% occurring only once. The sample consisted of PBMCs or a T cell subset sorted from them (not recorded which). Source of these receptors: a man aged 18 to 35 who had mild COVID-19 (a few samples of this study predate the infection). Cell type and time point are not known.

The chain recombines TRBV6-2 or TRBV6-3 with TRBJ2-2; 7 bases line up with TRBD1. The CDR3 totals 13 residues. Trimming removed 8 bases from V and 3 bases from J; junction bases left unmatched: 3. Germline V gene sequence: CDR1 MNHEY, CDR2 SVGEGT. In nucleotides, the CDR3 is TGTGCCAGCGTGGGACAGCACACCGGGGAGCTGTTTTTT. Amino acids: CASVGQHTGELFF.

This clonotype was detected many times. The chain couples TRBV4-3 to TRBJ2-6, with D perhaps assigned TRBD1 or TRBD2 (5 bases each). The length of the CDR3 is 18 residues. V gave up 0 bases and J gave up 0 bases, with 12 bases separating them. CDR1 and CDR2 from the germline V gene are LGHNA and YSLEER. CDR3 coding DNA: TGCGCCAGCAGCCAAGATCAGAAGGGACCCTCTGGGGCCAACGTCCTGACTTTC. This codes for CASSQDQKGPSGANVLTF.

This clonotype showed up just a few times. The chain carries TRBV5-6 and TRBJ1-2; 12 nucleotides agree with TRBD1. This CDR3 region has 17 residues. Germline CDR1 is SGHDT and CDR2 is YYEEEE. V lost 4 bases and J lost 4; bases outside the gene matches: 11. This chain's CDR3 is CASSRDRGLLRSYGYTF. The CDR3 coding sequence is TGTGCCAGCAGCCGGGACAGGGGGCTCCTGCGGAGCTATGGCTACACCTTC.

This clonotype came up a few times. The genes are TRBV6-1 and TRBJ2-7; 7 bases line up with TRBD1. V shed 8 bases, J shed 5 bases, and the junction held 6 bases outside the gene matches. Germline V gives CDR1 MNHNS, CDR2 SASEGT. The CDR3 is 12 amino acids. The chain's CDR3 is CASLLQGNEQYF. The CDR3 bases are TGTGCCAGCCTCCTACAGGGGAACGAGCAGTACTTC.

This clonotype turned up a few times. The chain links TRBV7-2 to TRBJ2-3, with TRBD2 matching over 7 bases. The CDR3 runs to 16 residues. Germline V lookup: CDR1 SGHTA, CDR2 FQGNSA. The V and J ends lost 5 bases and 6 bases, in that order; junction bases with no gene match: 14. This CDR3 is CASSPVPGWGGDTQYF. In nucleotides, the CDR3 is TGTGCCAGCAGCCCCGTTCCGGGGTGGGGAGGGGATACGCAGTATTTT.

This clonotype was found a few times. The rearrangement links TRBV5-1 to TRBJ2-1; weak D call: TRBD2 (5 bases). With 5 bases removed from V and 8 bases from J, the gap between germline ends came to 20 bases. The V gene's germline CDR1 is SGHRS and CDR2 YFSETQ. CDR3 length: 15 residues. In DNA, the CDR3 is TGCGCCAGCAGTGCAGCCGGGAACACTTTCCATGAGCAGTTCTTC. Its translation: CASSAAGNTFHEQFF.

This clonotype has ten or more counts. The CDR3: CASSPRAGETQYF. CDR3 DNA sequence: TGTGCCAGCAGCCCTAGGGCGGGAGAGACCCAGTACTTC. J is TRBJ2-5 and V is TRBV7-2; the D gene is possibly TRBD2 (5 bases). This CDR3 is 13 amino acids long. Trimming pared 5 bases from V and 4 bases from J, leaving 11 bases between. Per germline, CDR1 SGHTA and CDR2 FQGNSA.

This clonotype was observed many times. This chain uses TRBV5-1 with TRBJ2-3; TRBD1 or TRBD2 may be the D gene (5 bases each). The CDR3 covers 15 residues. Per germline, CDR1 SGHRS and CDR2 YFSETQ. Trimming left V 4 bases short and J 6 bases short, with 18 bases between. The CDR3 loop is CASSLEGRKHDTQYF. The DNA for the CDR3 is TGCGCCAGCAGCCTCGAGGGACGCAAGCACGATACGCAGTATTTT.

V gene TRBV6-5 combines with J gene TRBJ1-6, with D maybe TRBD1 (6 bases). The CDR3 contains 14 residues. The germline V gene has CDR1 MNHEY and CDR2 SVGAGI. The ends were cut back, 7 bases at V and 9 bases at J, with 16 bases in the middle. CDR3 sequence reads: CASTPQGTGSPLHF. CDR3 DNA: TGTGCCAGCACCCCACAGGGTACTGGTTCACCCCTCCACTTT.

This clonotype turned up a few times. This chain joins TRBV6-5 and TRBJ1-2; maybe TRBD1 (5 bases). Trimming removed 4 bases at V and 3 bases at J, with 12 bases between. In germline, CDR1 is MNHEY, CDR2 SVGAGI. The CDR3 consists of 14 residues. The DNA of the CDR3 is TGTGCCAGCAGTTCATATGGGGCCCACTATGGCTACACCTTC. As protein: CASSSYGAHYGYTF.

This clonotype occurred a few times. The J gene is TRBJ2-2, the V gene TRBV6-4; TRBD1 might be the D (6 bases). V lost 5 bases and J 4 bases, leaving 14 bases between the germline ends. There are 15 residues in the CDR3. Germline CDR1 MRHNA, CDR2 SNTAGT. CDR3 sequence (DNA): TGTGCCAGCAGTCCACAGGGTGTAAGCACCGGGGAGCTGTTTTTT. This gives the protein CASSPQGVSTGELFF.

Within the sample, this clonotype is medium-sized. V usage is TRBV5-1 and J usage is TRBJ2-3; possibly TRBD1 for D (6 bases). From germline, CDR1 is SGHRS and CDR2 YFSETQ. Trimming pared 4 bases from V and 0 bases from J, leaving 12 bases between. This CDR3 spans 15 amino acids. CDR3 DNA: TGCGCCAGCAGCCCAGGACAGACTAGCACAGATACGCAGTATTTT. It encodes CASSPGQTSTDTQYF. The complete variable domain, with remaining parts taken from reference TRBV5-1 and TRBJ2-3, reads KAGVTQTPRYLIKTRGQQVTLSCSPISGHRSVSWYQQTPGQGLQFLFEYFSETQRNKGNFPGRFSGRQFSNSRSEMNVSTLELGDSALYLCASSPGQTSTDTQYFGPGTRLTVL.

This clonotype was counted between two and nine times. The rearrangement uses TRBV7-9 and TRBJ2-2; D is uncertain. There are 16 residues in the CDR3. Trimming took off 3 bases at V and 1 base at J, with 12 bases between the two ends. Looked up from germline, CDR1 is SEHNR and CDR2 is FQNEAQ (reference sequence). The CDR3 coding sequence is TGTGCCAGCAGCTTCTTGCAGAAGAAGAACACCGGGGAGCTGTTTTTT. Translation: CASSFLQKKNTGELFF.

CDR3 region: CASSGWDRDRTGELFF. CDR3 coding DNA: TGCGCCAGCAGCGGGTGGGACAGGGATCGGACCGGGGAGCTGTTTTTT. This chain links TRBV4-3 with TRBJ2-2, with 9 positions matching TRBD1. CDR1 LGHNA and CDR2 YSLEER come from the germline V gene. V trimming: 5 bases; J trimming: 5 bases; junction bases outside the gene matches: 9. The CDR3 loop spans 16 amino acids.

This clonotype was observed a handful of times. This chain joins TRBV4-1 and TRBJ2-1, with 7 bases identical to TRBD2. This CDR3 is 15 amino acids long. Germline V CDR1 and CDR2: MGHRA, YSYEKL. V shed 4 bases and J 1 base; nucleotides not matched to a gene: 4. The CDR3 DNA reads TGCGCCAGCAGCCTCCCGGGGGGTTCCTACAATGAGCAGTTCTTC. It yields the protein CASSLPGGSYNEQFF.

This clonotype occurred a few times. J is TRBJ2-1 and V is TRBV6-5, with TRBD2 matching over 10 bases. Germline V gene lookup returns CDR1 MNHEY and CDR2 SVGAGI. The CDR3 runs 15 residues. The trim removed 2 bases at V and 3 bases at J, leaving 1 base unmatched. This CDR3 is CASSYLAGDYNEQFF. CDR3 nucleotide sequence: TGTGCCAGCAGTTACCTAGCGGGGGACTACAATGAGCAGTTCTTC.

The chain is built from TRBV20-1 and TRBJ2-3; D is unresolved. The CDR3 length is 10 residues. Trimming stripped 5 bases from V and 7 bases from J, with 7 bases between. Per the germline V gene, CDR1 is DFQATT and CDR2 is SNEGSKA (reference sequence). The CDR3: CSAPRYTQYF. The CDR3 bases are TGCAGTGCTCCTCGGTATACGCAGTATTTT.

This clonotype was found a few times. At one end, the junction sequence differs from germline, possibly due to a read error. This chain joins TRBV4-1 and TRBJ2-1, with 10 bases aligning to TRBD1. Per the germline V gene, CDR1 is MGHRA and CDR2 is YSYEKL. This CDR3 has 15 residues. As DNA, the CDR3 is TGCGCCAGCAGATTACCGGGACAGGGGCCGAAAGAGCTGTTCTTC. Translation gives CASRLPGQGPKELFF.

This clonotype was seen a handful of times. The genes are TRBV7-2 and TRBJ2-3; D not certain. The CDR3 sequence is 12 residues long. Germline V lookup: CDR1 SGHTA, CDR2 FQGNSA. V lost 3 bases and J 1 base, leaving 2 bases between the germline ends. CDR3 sequence: CASSFGTDTQYF. In DNA, the CDR3 is TGTGCCAGCAGCTTCGGCACAGATACGCAGTATTTT.